The 31 T cell receptor beta chains below come from one sample, sequenced in a study of blood T cell repertoires in COVID-19. The method was immunoSEQ multiplex PCR; TCRdb's version includes in-frame clones alone and lacks a portion of them. The table includes 200,000 to 250,000 clones, around nine tenths detected once. Specimen: peripheral blood. All receptors come from a woman under 30 who had recovered from COVID-19.

The chain has TRBV27 and TRBJ1-5; TRBD1 is a possible D gene (6 bases). Trimming took off 0 bases at V and 0 bases at J, with 18 bases between the two ends. Germline CDR1 MNHEY, CDR2 SMNVEV (reference sequence). CDR3 length: 19 residues. CDR3 DNA sequence: TGTGCCAGCAGTTTATCGGGAGGGGGAGGGGGGTATAGCAATCAGCCCCAGCATTTT. Amino acid sequence: CASSLSGGGGGYSNQPQHF.

The chain joins TRBV30 to TRBJ1-1, with a tentative D call TRBD1 (5 bases). The ends were cut back, 3 bases at V and 7 bases at J, with 6 bases in the middle. CDR1 GTSNPN and CDR2 SVGIG come from the germline V gene (reference sequence). This CDR3 comprises 10 residues. For the CDR3, the DNA is TGTGCCTGGAGGGGGGGTGAAGCTTTCTTT. Protein: CAWRGGEAFF.

This rearrangement joins TRBV5-6 to TRBJ2-7, with TRBD1 matching over 7 bases. The CDR3 is 16 amino acids. Germline CDR1 reads SGHDT; CDR2 reads YYEEEE. Trimming at V came to 0 bases and at J to 3 bases, leaving 9 bases not matched to a gene. This CDR3 is CASSLGLGTESYEQYF. The CDR3 DNA reads as TGTGCCAGCAGCTTGGGTTTAGGGACAGAGAGCTACGAGCAGTACTTC. The full variable domain, completed using reference TRBV5-6 and TRBJ2-7, is DAGVTQSPTHLIKTRGQQVTLRCSPKSGHDTVSWYQQALGQGPQFIFQYYEEEERQRGNFPDRFSGHQFPNYSSELNVNALLLGDSALYLCASSLGLGTESYEQYFGPGTRLTVT.

This clone showed up many times. This chain uses TRBV5-1 with TRBJ1-3; the match to TRBD1 covers 10 bases. V shed 4 bases, J shed 2 bases, and the junction held 0 bases outside the gene matches. Germline V gives CDR1 SGHRS, CDR2 YFSETQ. This CDR3 is built from 14 residues. The DNA for the CDR3 is TGCGCCAGCAGCGGGACAGGGGCTGGAAACACCATATATTTT. This codes for CASSGTGAGNTIYF. The full variable domain, in which reference TRBV5-1 and TRBJ1-3 provide the parts outside the CDR3, is KAGVTQTPRYLIKTRGQQVTLSCSPISGHRSVSWYQQTPGQGLQFLFEYFSETQRNKGNFPGRFSGRQFSNSRSEMNVSTLELGDSALYLCASSGTGAGNTIYFGEGSWLTVV.

CDR3 in amino acids: CASSSQQVNTEAFF. The CDR3 DNA follows: TGTGCCAGCAGTTCCCAACAGGTGAACACTGAAGCTTTCTTT. V usage is TRBV28 and J usage is TRBJ1-1; maybe TRBD1 (5 bases). Germline CDR1 is MDHEN and CDR2 is SYDVKM. V lost 4 bases and J 0 bases, leaving 9 bases between the germline ends. The CDR3 runs 14 residues.

The chain joins TRBV6-5 to TRBJ2-5; TRBD1 matches 7 bases. With 6 bases clipped from V and 7 bases from J, the junction kept 8 bases outside the gene matches. The germline CDR1 and CDR2 sequences are MNHEY and SVGAGI. This CDR3 comprises 13 residues. The CDR3 nucleotides are TGTGCCAGCAGGTTGAGGGGGCAGGGGACCCAGTACTTC. This translates into CASRLRGQGTQYF.

V gene TRBV6-5 combines with J gene TRBJ2-1, with a weak D call TRBD1 (5 bases). Trimming stripped 2 bases from V and 0 bases from J, with 11 bases between. Germline assignment: CDR1 MNHEY and CDR2 SVGAGI. This CDR3 has 16 residues. The chain's CDR3 is CASSYTPTVSYNEQFF. CDR3 sequence (DNA): TGTGCCAGCAGTTACACCCCGACAGTCTCCTACAATGAGCAGTTCTTC.

The rearrangement uses TRBV11-2 and TRBJ2-7, with D unclear. The length of the CDR3 is 13 residues. The V gene's germline CDR1 is SGHAT and CDR2 FQNNGV. Trimming pared 5 bases from V and 2 bases from J, leaving 10 bases between. This CDR3 is CASSTSRTYEQYF. Written as DNA, the CDR3 is TGTGCCAGCAGCACATCAAGAACCTACGAGCAGTACTTC.

V gene TRBV7-9 combines with J gene TRBJ1-5; TRBD1 is a possible D gene (6 bases). Germline V gene data show CDR1 as SEHNR and CDR2 as FQNEAQ (reference sequence). Trimming removed 8 bases at V and 2 bases at J, with 10 bases between. CDR3 length equals 13 residues. As DNA, the CDR3 is TGTGCCAGCCAGGGGTACGGCAATCAGCCCCAGCATTTT. Translation: CASQGYGNQPQHF.

This clone occurred a few times. The gene calls are TRBV6-5 and TRBJ2-5; 11 bases match TRBD1. The CDR3 spans 16 residues. Germline CDR1 reads MNHEY; CDR2 reads SVGAGI. V lost 7 bases and J lost 4; bases outside the gene matches: 11. As DNA, the CDR3 is TGTGCCAGCAATTATAAGCCGGGACAGGGGGGAGAGACCCAGTACTTC. Its protein product is CASNYKPGQGGETQYF.

V usage is TRBV2 and J usage is TRBJ2-7; 10 nucleotides line up with TRBD1. V lost 1 base, J lost 3 bases, and 6 bases stayed unmatched. Germline V gene data show CDR1 as SNHLY and CDR2 as FYNNEI. This CDR3 has 16 residues. The CDR3 is CASSEVQTGGFYEQYF. CDR3 coding DNA: TGTGCCAGCAGTGAAGTTCAGACAGGGGGCTTCTACGAGCAGTACTTC.

This sequence joins TRBV25-1 and TRBJ1-3; D might be TRBD1 (5 bases). Trimming took 2 bases from V and 0 from J, leaving 5 bases between them. Germline assignment: CDR1 MGHDK and CDR2 SYGVNS. This CDR3 region has 14 residues. The CDR3, as DNA: TGTGCCAGCAGTGAACAGGGCTCTGGAAACACCATATATTTT. Its protein is CASSEQGSGNTIYF.

The genes are TRBV10-3 and TRBJ1-2; maybe TRBD1 (5 bases). Germline V gene sequence: CDR1 ENHRY, CDR2 SYGVKD. Trimming left V 0 bases short and J 3 bases short, with 17 bases between. CDR3 length: 17 residues. Here the CDR3 reads CAISESGISQGYYGYTF. For the CDR3, the DNA is TGTGCCATCAGTGAGTCGGGAATAAGTCAGGGCTACTATGGCTACACCTTC.

The V gene is TRBV30, the J gene TRBJ1-6; TRBD1 agrees at 7 bases. Trimming cost V 5 bases and J 11 bases; bases outside gene matches: 6. The CDR3 runs 12 residues. Germline loops: CDR1 GTSNPN, CDR2 SVGIG (reference sequence). The CDR3 DNA is TGTGCCTGGGACAGGGTTGGCCCACCCCTCCACTTT. Encoded protein: CAWDRVGPPLHF.

This sequence joins TRBV6-5 and TRBJ2-7, with 12 nucleotides matching TRBD2. Germline V gene lookup returns CDR1 MNHEY and CDR2 SVGAGI. The CDR3 sequence is 16 residues long. Trimming took 2 bases from V and 5 from J; bases not matched to a gene: 7. CDR3 amino acids: CASSYQILAGGNEQYF. DNA of the CDR3: TGTGCCAGCAGTTACCAAATACTAGCGGGAGGTAACGAGCAGTACTTC.

This chain uses TRBV5-5 with TRBJ2-7; D perhaps matches TRBD1 (6 bases). From germline, CDR1 is SGHKS and CDR2 YYEKEE (reference sequence). Trimming left V 4 bases short and J 2 bases short, with 16 bases between. This CDR3 has 15 amino acids. CDR3 region: CASSPSGTRAYEQYF. CDR3 nucleotides: TGTGCCAGCAGCCCATCCGGGACACGGGCCTACGAGCAGTACTTC.

The chain combines TRBV6-2 or TRBV6-3 with TRBJ2-7, with TRBD1 identical over 7 bases. The CDR3 is made up of 13 amino acids. V trimming: 5 bases; J trimming: 3 bases; junction bases outside the gene matches: 4. Germline V lookup: CDR1 MNHEY, CDR2 SVGEGT. CDR3 nucleotides: TGTGCCAGCAGTCGGGACAGCCACTACGAGCAGTACTTC. This encodes CASSRDSHYEQYF.

The chain employs TRBV7-2 and TRBJ2-7; 9 bases map to TRBD2. Germline V gives CDR1 SGHTA, CDR2 FQGNSA. Trimming took 1 base from V and 3 from J; bases not matched to a gene: 4. The CDR3 covers 15 residues. CDR3 protein: CASSLDAGGSYEQYF. In nucleotides, the CDR3 is TGTGCCAGCAGCTTAGATGCGGGAGGGAGCTACGAGCAGTACTTC. The full variable domain, rest sourced from reference TRBV7-2 and TRBJ2-7, is GAGVSQSPSNKVTEKGKDVELRCDPISGHTALYWYRQSLGQGLEFLIYFQGNSAPDKSGLPSDRFSAERTGGSVSTLTIQRTQQEDSAVYLCASSLDAGGSYEQYFGPGTRLTVT.

This chain links TRBV2 with TRBJ1-1; 7 bases fit TRBD1. Germline V gives CDR1 SNHLY, CDR2 FYNNEI. The CDR3 loop spans 15 amino acids. J gave up 4 bases and V 4 bases, and 9 bases lay outside the gene matches. In nucleotides, the CDR3 is TGTGCCAGCAGTGGGACAGGTCTCGGGGGCACTGAAGCTTTCTTT. Protein: CASSGTGLGGTEAFF.

The V call is TRBV7-2, the J call TRBJ2-5; the D is unclear. V lost 4 bases and J lost 4, with 10 bases in between. The CDR3 is made up of 13 amino acids. Germline V gives CDR1 SGHTA, CDR2 FQGNSA. CDR3 nucleotide sequence: TGTGCCAGCAGCTCCCCTATCCCAGAGACCCAGTACTTC. It codes for CASSSPIPETQYF.

Here the CDR3 reads CASSPYREGYGYTF. CDR3 DNA: TGTGCCAGCAGTCCGTACAGGGAGGGCTATGGCTACACCTTC. V is TRBV6-2 or TRBV6-3 and J is TRBJ1-2; TRBD1 might be the D (6 bases). The CDR3 has 14 residues. Germline loops: CDR1 MNHEY, CDR2 SVGEGT. Trimming pared 5 bases from V and 4 bases from J, leaving 14 bases between.

The chain is built from TRBV5-1 and TRBJ2-5; 9 bases line up with TRBD1. V was pared by 6 bases and J by 5 bases, with 11 bases of the junction left unmatched. CDR3 length: 15 amino acids. Germline CDR1 SGHRS, CDR2 YFSETQ. The CDR3 bases are TGCGCCAGCACCACCCTGACAGGGGGATTGGAGACCCAGTACTTC. Encoded protein: CASTTLTGGLETQYF.

This chain links TRBV6-1 with TRBJ1-1; tentative D call: TRBD1 (6 bases). V lost 1 base to trimming and J lost 5 bases, with 14 bases between them. The CDR3 is 15 residues long. CDR1 is MNHNS, CDR2 SASEGT, per germline. The DNA of the CDR3 is TGTGCCAGCAGTGAAGTCTGGGGACATGGTACTGAAGCTTTCTTT. Protein: CASSEVWGHGTEAFF.

This chain connects TRBV29-1 to TRBJ2-1; the match to TRBD2 covers 8 bases. V shed 7 bases and J 4 bases; nucleotides not matched to a gene: 9. The CDR3 contains 14 residues. CDR1 SQVTM and CDR2 ANQGSEA come from the germline V gene. The CDR3 loop is CSAFKTSGYNEQFF. Written as DNA, the CDR3 is TGCAGCGCCTTTAAAACTAGCGGATACAATGAGCAGTTCTTC.

The chain has TRBV6-6 and TRBJ2-5; possible D gene TRBD2, 5 bases. V dropped 0 bases and J dropped 2 bases, with 10 bases sitting between them. CDR3 length equals 15 residues. From germline, CDR1 is MNHNY and CDR2 SVGAGI (reference sequence). The DNA of the CDR3 is TGTGCCAGCAGTTACTCTCCCGGAGGACAAGAGACCCAGTACTTC. It codes for CASSYSPGGQETQYF.

This clone was picked up a small number of times. This chain links TRBV10-1 with TRBJ1-1, with 10 bases identical to TRBD1. The CDR3 is 14 amino acids. J lost 6 bases, V lost 6 bases, and 7 bases had no gene match. CDR1 WNHNN and CDR2 SYGVQD come from the germline V gene (reference sequence). The CDR3 DNA reads TGCGCCAGCAGCCCCCCGGGACAGGGGTCTGAAGCTTTCTTT. Protein product: CASSPPGQGSEAFF.

This chain joins TRBV7-9 and TRBJ2-7; D perhaps matches TRBD1 (5 bases). The V gene's germline CDR1 is SEHNR and CDR2 FQNEAQ (reference sequence). The CDR3 consists of 13 residues. The V end lost 5 bases, the J end lost 2 bases, and 10 bases lay between the germline ends. The chain's CDR3 is CASSLVTAYEQYF. In DNA form, the CDR3 reads TGTGCCAGCAGCCTTGTGACAGCCTACGAGCAGTACTTC.

The V gene is TRBV9, the J gene TRBJ2-7; no clear D gene. Germline values: CDR1 SGDLS, CDR2 YYNGEE. V dropped 0 bases and J dropped 3 bases, with 7 bases sitting between them. The CDR3 is 13 amino acids. The CDR3 coding sequence is TGTGCCAGCAGCGTAGATTCCCTCTACGAGCAGTACTTC. It translates to CASSVDSLYEQYF.

The chain joins TRBV19 to TRBJ2-7, with 7 bases fitting TRBD2. The trim removed 5 bases at V and 6 bases at J, leaving 10 bases unmatched. CDR3 size: 14 residues. CDR1 and CDR2 (germline): LNHDA, SQIVND (reference sequence). Written as DNA, the CDR3 is TGTGCCAGTAGTCCGCGGACTAGTGGGGGCGAGCAGTACTTC. Protein: CASSPRTSGGEQYF.

This chain joins TRBV11-2 and TRBJ1-4; possibly TRBD1 for D (5 bases). The CDR3 totals 16 residues. V lost 5 bases and J lost 1, with 14 bases in between. CDR1 and CDR2 from the germline V gene are SGHAT and FQNNGV. CDR3 sequence: CASSPRPGGTNEKLFF. CDR3 in DNA: TGTGCCAGCAGCCCCCGCCCCGGGGGAACTAATGAAAAACTGTTTTTT.

J is TRBJ2-7 and V is TRBV5-1; D might be TRBD2 (7 bases). The V end was cut by 3 bases, the J end by 6 bases, with 22 bases between. Per the germline V gene, CDR1 is SGHRS and CDR2 is YFSETQ. The CDR3 length is 16 residues. The CDR3 DNA sequence: TGCGCCAGCAGCTGGGGGCTGGGAGCGGGGACGAGCGAGCAGTACTTC. Amino acids: CASSWGLGAGTSEQYF.